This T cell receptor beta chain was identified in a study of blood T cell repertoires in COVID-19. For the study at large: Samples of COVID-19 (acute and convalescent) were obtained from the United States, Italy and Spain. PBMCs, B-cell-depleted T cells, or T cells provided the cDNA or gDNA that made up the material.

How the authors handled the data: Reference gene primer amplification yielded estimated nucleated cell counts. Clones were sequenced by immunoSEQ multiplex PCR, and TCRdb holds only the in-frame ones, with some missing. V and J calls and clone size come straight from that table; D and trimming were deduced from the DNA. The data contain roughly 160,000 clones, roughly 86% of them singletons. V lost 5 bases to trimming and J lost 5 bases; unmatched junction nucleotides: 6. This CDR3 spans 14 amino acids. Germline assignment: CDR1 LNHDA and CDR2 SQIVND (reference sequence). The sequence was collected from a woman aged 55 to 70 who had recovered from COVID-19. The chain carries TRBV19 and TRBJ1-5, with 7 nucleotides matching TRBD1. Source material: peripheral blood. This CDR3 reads CASSGQGGYQPQHF. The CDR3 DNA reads TGTGCCAGTAGTGGCCAGGGGGGCTATCAGCCCCAGCATTTT.